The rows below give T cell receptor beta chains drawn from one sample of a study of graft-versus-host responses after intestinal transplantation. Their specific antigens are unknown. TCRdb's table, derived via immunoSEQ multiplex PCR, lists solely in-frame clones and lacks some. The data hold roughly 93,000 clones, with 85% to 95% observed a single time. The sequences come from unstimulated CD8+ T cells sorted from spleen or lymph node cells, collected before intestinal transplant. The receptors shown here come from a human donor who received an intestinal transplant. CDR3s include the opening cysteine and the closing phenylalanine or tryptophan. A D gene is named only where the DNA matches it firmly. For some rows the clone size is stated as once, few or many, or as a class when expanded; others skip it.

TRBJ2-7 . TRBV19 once TGTGCCAGTAGTGTGTCAGGTAACAACGAGCAGTACTTC CASSVSGNNEQYF
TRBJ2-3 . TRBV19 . TGTGCCAGTAGTAGCCTTCAAGACAGTTCCCTTGGCACAGATACGCAGTATTTT CASSSLQDSSLGTDTQYF
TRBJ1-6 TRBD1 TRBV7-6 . TGTGCCAGCAGCACGCGACAGGGGAAATCACCCCTCCACTTT CASSTRQGKSPLHF
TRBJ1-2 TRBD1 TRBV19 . TGTGCCAGATTACAGGACAGGGTAATGTTGGACTATGGCTACACCTTC CARLQDRVMLDYGYTF
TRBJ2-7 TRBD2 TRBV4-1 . TGCGCCAGCAGCCAAGTATTGACTAGCGGTTACTACGAGCAGTACTTC CASSQVLTSGYYEQYF
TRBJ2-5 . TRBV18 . TGTGCCAGCTCACCACCAGGCGGAGAAGAGACCCAGTACTTC CASSPPGGEETQYF
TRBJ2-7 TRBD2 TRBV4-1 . TGCGCCAGCAGCCAAACTAGCGGGGGGTTTTACGAGCAGTACTTC CASSQTSGGFYEQYF